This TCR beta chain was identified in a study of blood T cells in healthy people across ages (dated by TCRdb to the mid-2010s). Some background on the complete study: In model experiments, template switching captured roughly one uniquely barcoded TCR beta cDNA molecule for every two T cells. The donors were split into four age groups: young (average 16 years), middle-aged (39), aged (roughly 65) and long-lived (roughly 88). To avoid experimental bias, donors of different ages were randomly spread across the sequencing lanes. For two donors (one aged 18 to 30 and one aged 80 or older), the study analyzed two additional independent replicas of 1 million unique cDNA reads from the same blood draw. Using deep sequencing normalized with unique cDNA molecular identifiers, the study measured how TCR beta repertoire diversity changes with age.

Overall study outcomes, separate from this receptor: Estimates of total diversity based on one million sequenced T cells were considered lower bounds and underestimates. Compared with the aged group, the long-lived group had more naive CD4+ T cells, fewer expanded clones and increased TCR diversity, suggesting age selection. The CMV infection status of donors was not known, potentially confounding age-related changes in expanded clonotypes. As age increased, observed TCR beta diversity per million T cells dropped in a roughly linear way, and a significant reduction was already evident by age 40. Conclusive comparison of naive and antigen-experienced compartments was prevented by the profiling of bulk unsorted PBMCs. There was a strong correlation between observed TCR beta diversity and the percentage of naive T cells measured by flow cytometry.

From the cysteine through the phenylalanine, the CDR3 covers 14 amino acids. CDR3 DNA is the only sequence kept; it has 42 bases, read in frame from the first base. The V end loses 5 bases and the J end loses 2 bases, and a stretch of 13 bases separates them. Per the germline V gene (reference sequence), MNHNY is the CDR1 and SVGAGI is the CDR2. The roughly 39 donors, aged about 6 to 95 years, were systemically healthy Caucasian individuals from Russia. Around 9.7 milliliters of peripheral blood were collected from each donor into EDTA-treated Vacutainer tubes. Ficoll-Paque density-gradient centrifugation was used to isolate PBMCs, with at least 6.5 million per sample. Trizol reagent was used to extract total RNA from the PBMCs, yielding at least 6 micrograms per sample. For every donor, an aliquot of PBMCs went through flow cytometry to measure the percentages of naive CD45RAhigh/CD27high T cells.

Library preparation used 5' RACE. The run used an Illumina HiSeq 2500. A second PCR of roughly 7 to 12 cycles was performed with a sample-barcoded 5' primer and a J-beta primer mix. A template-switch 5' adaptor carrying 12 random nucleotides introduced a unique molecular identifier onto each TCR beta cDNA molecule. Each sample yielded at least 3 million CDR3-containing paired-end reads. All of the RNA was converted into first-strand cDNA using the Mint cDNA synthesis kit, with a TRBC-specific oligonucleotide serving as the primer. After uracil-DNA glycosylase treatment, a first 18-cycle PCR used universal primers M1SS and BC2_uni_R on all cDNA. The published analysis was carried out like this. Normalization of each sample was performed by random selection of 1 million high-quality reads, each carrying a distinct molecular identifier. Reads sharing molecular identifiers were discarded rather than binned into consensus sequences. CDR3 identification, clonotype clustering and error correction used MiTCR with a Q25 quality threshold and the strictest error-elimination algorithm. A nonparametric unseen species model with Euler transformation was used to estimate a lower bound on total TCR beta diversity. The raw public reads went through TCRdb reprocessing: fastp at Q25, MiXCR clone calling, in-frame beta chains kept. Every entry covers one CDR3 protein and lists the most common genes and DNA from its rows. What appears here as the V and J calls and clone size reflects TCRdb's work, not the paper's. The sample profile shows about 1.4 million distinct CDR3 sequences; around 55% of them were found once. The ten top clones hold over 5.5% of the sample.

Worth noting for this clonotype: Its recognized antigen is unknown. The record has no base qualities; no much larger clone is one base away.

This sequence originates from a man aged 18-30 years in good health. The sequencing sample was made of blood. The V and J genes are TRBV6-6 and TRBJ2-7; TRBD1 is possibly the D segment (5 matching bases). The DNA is TGTGCCAGCAGTACACGGACATCAGCCTACGAGCAGTACTTC. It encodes CASSTRTSAYEQYF.